The clone carrying this TCR beta chain occurred once. As yet, its antigen is unknown. Patients were ruled out by autoimmune disease history or systemic immunosuppression. This record comes from a study of OX40 agonist ivuxolimab in advanced cancers. Background on the study: Hepatocellular carcinoma, melanoma, renal cell or head and neck cancer occurred in dose-escalation patients. The study, taken as a whole, reports: Antigen targets of the expanded peripheral T cells went undetermined. Dosing at 0.1 to 3.0 mg/kg was accompanied by clonal expansion of CD4+ and CD8+ blood T cells by week 6.

V lost 0 bases and J lost 0, with 12 bases in between. Germline V gene sequence: CDR1 SGHAT, CDR2 FQNNGV. The CDR3 extends over 16 amino acids. The data were produced by immunoSEQ multiplex PCR, yet TCRdb's version contains in-frame clones alone and is incomplete. The repertoire has 70,000 to 100,000 clones, over 80% of them found once; the top ten carry less than 8%. This material consisted of CD4+ or CD8+ T cells sorted from blood, taken in a trial of the OX40 agonist ivuxolimab. This TCR was recovered from an adult with an advanced solid tumor such as melanoma, head and neck, liver or kidney cancer. The chain has TRBV11-2 and TRBJ2-7, with D possibly being TRBD1 (5 bases). The CDR3 is CASSLDTGRFSYEQYF. The CDR3 nucleotides are TGTGCCAGCAGCTTAGATACAGGCAGATTCTCCTACGAGCAGTACTTC.